This record covers a single TCR beta chain. Clones were read by immunoSEQ multiplex PCR, and TCRdb kept only the in-frame ones, dropping some. The repertoire consists of tens of thousands of clones, with about 89% occurring once and the leading ten covering under 3%. The sample is drawn from a study of control samples from healthy donors and cancer patients. Germline CDR1 and CDR2: SGHVS and FNYEAQ. Trimming shortened V by 4 bases and J by 0 bases, and 10 bases separated the two germline ends. This CDR3 contains 14 residues. This sequence originates from a woman aged 45-65 years with head and neck cancer. Material for sequencing was PBMCs. The V call is TRBV7-6, the J call TRBJ2-7; a possible D gene is TRBD1 (5 bases). The CDR3 protein is CASSSDMSSYEQYF. The CDR3 region has the DNA TGTGCCAGCAGCTCGGACATGAGCTCCTACGAGCAGTACTTC.